This T cell receptor beta chain was sequenced for a study of blood T cell repertoires in COVID-19. For the study at large: Samples representing acute and convalescent COVID-19 were sourced from the United States, Italy and Spain. Sources were T cells, B-cell-depleted T cells, or PBMCs; the material itself was cDNA or gDNA.

The CDR3 has 14 amino acids. In germline, CDR1 is MDHEN, CDR2 SYDVKM. The V and J ends lost 2 bases and 2 bases respectively, with 10 bases between them. In the original workflow: Reference gene primer amplification gave estimated nucleated cell counts. Some clones are missing from TCRdb's copy, which holds only in-frame ones; the method was immunoSEQ multiplex PCR. The V and J calls and clone size are taken from that table; D and trimming were inferred from the DNA. Counted here are fewer than 250,000 clones, 80% to 90% occurring once; the ten biggest clones make up roughly 5%. Sequencing used peripheral blood. The source of this sequence is a woman between 65 and 79 years old with active or convalescent COVID-19. This rearrangement joins TRBV28 to TRBJ2-7; tentatively, D is TRBD1 (5 bases). The CDR3 DNA sequence: TGTGCCAGCAGTTTAAAGGGGCCCCCCTACGAGCAGTACTTC. It specifies CASSLKGPPYEQYF.